This T cell receptor beta chain was observed in a study of response to subunit inactivated influenza vaccine. Points from the study as a whole: Each seasonal influenza vaccination, the authors suggested, recruits few new T cells.

This clonotype was seen only a few times. Its specificity is not known. Germline V lookup: CDR1 SGHTA, CDR2 FQGNSA. CDR3 length: 13 residues. Trimming removed 4 bases from V and 4 bases from J, with 10 bases in between. TCRdb independently ran MiXCR on the RT-PCR reads; one entry per CDR3 protein. Found here are 450,000 to 600,000 distinct CDR3 sequences, 6.5% to 8% of them singletons; the top ten hold around 13%. The origin of this receptor is a man aged 45 to 75 who received an inactivated influenza vaccine. Sequences were derived from PBMCs from blood, sampled about 23 months after vaccination. V gene TRBV7-2 combines with J gene TRBJ2-5; a weak D match, TRBD2 (6 bases). The CDR3 sequence is CASSSTSTETQYF. The CDR3 DNA is TGTGCCAGCAGCTCGACTAGTACAGAGACCCAGTACTTC. Filled out from reference TRBV7-2 and TRBJ2-5, the complete variable domain reads GAGVSQSPSNKVTEKGKDVELRCDPISGHTALYWYRQSLGQGLEFLIYFQGNSAPDKSGLPSDRFSAERTGGSVSTLTIQRTQQEDSAVYLCASSSTSTETQYFGPGTRLLVL.